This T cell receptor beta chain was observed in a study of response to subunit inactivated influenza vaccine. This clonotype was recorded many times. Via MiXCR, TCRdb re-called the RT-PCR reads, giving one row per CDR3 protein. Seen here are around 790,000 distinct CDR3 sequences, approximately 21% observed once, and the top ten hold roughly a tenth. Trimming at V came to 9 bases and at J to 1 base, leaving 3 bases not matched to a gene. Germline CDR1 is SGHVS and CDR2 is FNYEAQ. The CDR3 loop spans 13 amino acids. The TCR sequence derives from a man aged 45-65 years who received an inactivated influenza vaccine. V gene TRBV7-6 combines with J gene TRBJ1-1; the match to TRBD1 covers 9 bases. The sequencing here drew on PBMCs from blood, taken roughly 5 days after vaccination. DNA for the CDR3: TGTGCCAGTAAGGACAGGGGGAACACTGAAGCTTTCTTT. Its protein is CASKDRGNTEAFF.